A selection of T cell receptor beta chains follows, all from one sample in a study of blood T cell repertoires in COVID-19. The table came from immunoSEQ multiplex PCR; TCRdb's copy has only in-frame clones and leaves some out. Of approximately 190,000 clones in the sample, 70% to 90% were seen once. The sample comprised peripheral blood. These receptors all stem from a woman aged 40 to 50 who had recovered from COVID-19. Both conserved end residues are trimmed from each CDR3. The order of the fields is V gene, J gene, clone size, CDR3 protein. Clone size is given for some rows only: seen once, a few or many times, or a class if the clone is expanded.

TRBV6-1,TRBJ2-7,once,ASSERYPGDDYEQY
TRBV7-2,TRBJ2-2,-,ASSFQGLGELF
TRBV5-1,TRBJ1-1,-,ASSPARTVNTEAF
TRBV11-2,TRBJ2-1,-,ASSFPTSGYNEQF
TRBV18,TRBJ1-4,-,ASSPSVPGSEKLF
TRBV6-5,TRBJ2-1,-,ASNGVSSYNEQF
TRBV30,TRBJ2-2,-,AWSVVGVTGELF
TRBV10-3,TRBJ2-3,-,ATIAGVRTDTQY
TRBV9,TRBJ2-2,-,ASSFLSGGTGELF
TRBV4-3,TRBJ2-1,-,ASSQDPPSGAYNEQF
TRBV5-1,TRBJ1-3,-,ASSLDLTIPGNTIY
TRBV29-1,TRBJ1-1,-,SVERGNGPTEAF
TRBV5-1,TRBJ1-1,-,ASSLGIGGVDTEAF
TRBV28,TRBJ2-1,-,ASSLLVAGDSYNEQF
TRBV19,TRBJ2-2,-,ASSIWGQGNTGELF
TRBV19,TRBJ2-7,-,ASSRQMRGTSYEQY
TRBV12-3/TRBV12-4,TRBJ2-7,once,ASTPDWGREQY
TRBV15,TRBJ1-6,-,ATSSEDRNNSPLH
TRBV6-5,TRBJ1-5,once,ASSLSRTSPQH
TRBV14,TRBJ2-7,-,ARLTGQTPYGQY
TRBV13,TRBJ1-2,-,ASSLVEGGYT
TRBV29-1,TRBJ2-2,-,SVEQQGTGELF
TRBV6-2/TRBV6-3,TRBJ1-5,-,ASSYPQGSQPQH
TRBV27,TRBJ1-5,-,ASSWDTYQPQH
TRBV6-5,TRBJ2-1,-,ASRAGTYYNERF
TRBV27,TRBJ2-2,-,ASSLGGQYTGELF
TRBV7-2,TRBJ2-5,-,ASSLLGTVETQY
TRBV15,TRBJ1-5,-,ATSRDAGQGQPQH
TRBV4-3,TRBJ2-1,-,ASSQDSSGLYNEQF
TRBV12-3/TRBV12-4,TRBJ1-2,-,ASSLEGIYGYT
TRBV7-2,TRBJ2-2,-,ASSSRGLAAAGELF
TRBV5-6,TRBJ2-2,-,ASSWTSRMNTGELF
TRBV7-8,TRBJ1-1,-,ASSLVQVPEAF
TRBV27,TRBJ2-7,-,ASGGGDSYEQY
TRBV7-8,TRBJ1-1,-,ASRDRIGTEAF
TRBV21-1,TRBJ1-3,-,ASSKSPPSLAVHPGNTIY
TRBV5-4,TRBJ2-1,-,ASSLEQNSYNEQF
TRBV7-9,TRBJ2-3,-,ASSSRDNTDTQY
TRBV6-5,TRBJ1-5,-,ASTGGVNQPQH
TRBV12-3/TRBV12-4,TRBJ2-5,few,ASSWRETQY
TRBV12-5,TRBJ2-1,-,ASGLVVGQGLNEQF
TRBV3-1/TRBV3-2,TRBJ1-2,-,ASSQDTQGQGGYT
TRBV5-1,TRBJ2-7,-,ASSPGAARDEQY
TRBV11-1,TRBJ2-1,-,ASTESGVSYNEQF
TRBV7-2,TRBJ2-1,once,ANRKGAGDEQF
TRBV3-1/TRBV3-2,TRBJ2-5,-,ASSQSYQETQY
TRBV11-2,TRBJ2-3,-,ASSPEVGLRPDTQY
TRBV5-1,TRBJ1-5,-,ASSLGQGGQPQH
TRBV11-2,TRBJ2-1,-,ASSSGQGASNEQF
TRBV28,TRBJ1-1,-,ASSLHRDRVSEAF
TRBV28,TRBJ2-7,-,ASRRTGAYEQY
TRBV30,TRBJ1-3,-,AWSVGSGNTIY